Listed below are T cell receptor beta chains from one sample, sequenced in a study of cytomegalovirus exposure and HLA in healthy donors. Assay used: immunoSEQ multiplex PCR; TCRdb lists only in-frame clones, some missing. The table has some 130,000 clones, 84% seen once. Sequencing was performed on PBMCs. The receptors stem from a man in his fifties or sixties in good health and CMV-seronegative. CDR3s include the opening cysteine and the closing phenylalanine or tryptophan. A D gene is named only where the DNA matches it firmly. Some rows mark clone size as missing; the rest say once, few, many or name a class of expanded clone.

clone size	J gene	V gene	D gene	CDR3 length	CDR3 DNA	CDR3 protein
NA	TRBJ1-1	TRBV9	TRBD1	14	TGTGCCAGCAGCGCTACGACAGGGAGAGCTGAAGCTTTCTTT	CASSATTGRAEAFF
NA	TRBJ1-1	TRBV5-1	TRBD1	15	TGCGCCAGCAGCTTGGAGGGTCAGGGGGCATCGGGGGCTTTCTTT	CASSLEGQGASGAFF
NA	TRBJ1-1	TRBV23-1	TRBD1	17	TGCGCCAGCAGTCAAACCATTAGGACAGGGGAATACACTGAAGCTTTCTTT	CASSQTIRTGEYTEAFF
NA	TRBJ2-7	TRBV9	TRBD1	16	TGTGCCAGCAGCGTAACCCCCGGGACAGGGGGCTACGAGCAGTACTTC	CASSVTPGTGGYEQYF
NA	TRBJ1-4	TRBV6-5	NA	14	TGTGCCAGCAGCACCTATGAGGAGAGCGAAAAACTGTTTTTT	CASSTYEESEKLFF
NA	TRBJ2-5	TRBV7-9	NA	15	TGTGCCAGCAGCTCTCCTCCATCAGGCGAAGAGACCCAGTACTTC	CASSSPPSGEETQYF
few	TRBJ1-5	TRBV19	TRBD1	15	TGTGCCAGTAGATCGACAGGGTTAGTAGAGGAGCCCCAGCATTTT	CASRSTGLVEEPQHF
once	TRBJ2-1	TRBV19	NA	13	TGTGCCAGTTTAAATCAACAGGGAGATGAGCAGTTCTTC	CASLNQQGDEQFF
NA	TRBJ1-1	TRBV11-2	TRBD1	16	TGTGCCAGCAGCTTTGCCTCGTGGACAGGGGTTTTTGAAGCTTTCTTT	CASSFASWTGVFEAFF
NA	TRBJ2-3	TRBV29-1	TRBD2	13	TGCAGCGTAGCCAGCGGGGGCACAGATACGCAGTATTTT	CSVASGGTDTQYF
NA	TRBJ2-7	TRBV9	TRBD2	17	TGTGCCAGCAGCGTAGGGGAGACTAGCGGGGGCTCCTACGAGCAGTACTTC	CASSVGETSGGSYEQYF
NA	TRBJ1-2	TRBV5-4	TRBD1	16	TGTGCCAGCAGCTGGCCGGGACAGGGGATTTCCAGTGGCTACACCTTC	CASSWPGQGISSGYTF
NA	TRBJ2-5	TRBV5-1	NA	14	TGCGCCAGCAGCTTGAACACAGCCGAAGAGACCCAGTACTTC	CASSLNTAEETQYF
NA	TRBJ2-7	TRBV11-3	TRBD1	13	TGTGCCAGCAGGGACAGGGGCGCCTACGAGCAGTACTTC	CASRDRGAYEQYF
NA	TRBJ1-5	TRBV6-5	NA	14	TGTGCCAGCAGTTACTCGTCGAGAAATCAGCCCCAGCATTTT	CASSYSSRNQPQHF
NA	TRBJ2-7	TRBV6-5	NA	14	TGTGCCACCTCCACCGCAACAGCTTCCTACGAGCAGTACTTC	CATSTATASYEQYF
few	TRBJ1-1	TRBV6-1	NA	15	TGTGCCAGCAGTGAAGGACTAGGGGAAGGGACTGAAGCTTTCTTT	CASSEGLGEGTEAFF
NA	TRBJ1-2	TRBV5-6	TRBD1	15	TGTGCCAGCAGCTTCCAAGGGACAGCGTTCTATGGCTACACCTTC	CASSFQGTAFYGYTF
NA	TRBJ1-5	TRBV25-1	NA	14	TGTGCCAGCAGTGGCACAGGTTCCGACGGGCCCCAGCATTTT	CASSGTGSDGPQHF
NA	TRBJ2-7	TRBV7-2	TRBD1	14	TGTGCCAGCAGCTCGGGACAGGGCTTCAACGAGCAGTACTTC	CASSSGQGFNEQYF
NA	TRBJ1-1	TRBV25-1	NA	13	TGTGCCAGCACCTTGGCGGGTGGCACTGAAGCTTTCTTT	CASTLAGGTEAFF
NA	TRBJ2-1	TRBV7-9	NA	16	TGTGCCAGCAGCCCCTTTGGGGGGAATAAAGGCAATGAGCAGTTCTTC	CASSPFGGNKGNEQFF
NA	TRBJ1-1	TRBV7-2	NA	13	TGTGCCAGCAGCTTAGCCTTCGGGACTGAAGCTTTCTTT	CASSLAFGTEAFF